A selection of T cell receptor beta chains follows, all from one sample in a study of regulatory T cells in long-lasting Graves disease. TCRdb ran MiXCR on the multiplex PCR reads and lists one entry per CDR3 protein. The sample holds 400,000 to 500,000 distinct CDR3 sequences, 12% to 15% seen once. The same data also went into a second study, on T cells in Graves' hyperthyroidism and ophthalmopathy.

This material consisted of peripheral blood mononuclear cells (PBMCs), taken at new diagnosis, from a patient treated with antithyroid drugs. The source of these receptors is a woman aged 45-65 years with Graves disease. The CDR3 runs from the conserved cysteine through the conserved F or W. The D gene is left open where the match is weak. Part of the rows lack a size; the others show once, few, many or a class for expanded clones.

>TRBV4-1|.|TRBJ1-2|.
CASSQDSGTFDYGYTF
TGCGCCAGCAGCCAAGATTCCGGGACATTTGACTATGGCTACACCTTC
>TRBV20-1|TRBD1|TRBJ1-1|many
CSASKAGQGTRNTEAFF
TGCAGTGCTAGTAAAGCTGGACAGGGGACCCGAAACACTGAAGCTTTCTTT
>TRBV11-2|TRBD1|TRBJ1-5|.
CASSHGGTGEYQPQHF
TGCGCCAGCAGCCACGGAGGGACAGGGGAGTATCAGCCCCAGCATTTT
>TRBV28|TRBD1|TRBJ2-3|many
CASSFRQGYGTDTQYF
TGTGCCAGCAGTTTCCGACAGGGGTATGGGACAGATACGCAGTATTTT
>TRBV18|TRBD1|TRBJ1-6|.
CASSPPLKGGYDSPLHF
TGTGCCAGCTCACCACCTTTGAAAGGGGGCTATGATTCACCCCTCCACTTT
>TRBV2|.|TRBJ2-1|many
CASSVGVRSYNEQFF
TGTGCCAGCAGTGTTGGGGTTAGGTCCTACAATGAGCAGTTCTTC
>TRBV7-8|.|TRBJ1-5|few
CASSTRRSSNQPQHF
TGTGCCAGCAGCACCAGACGGTCTAGCAATCAGCCCCAGCATTTT
>TRBV29-1|TRBD1|TRBJ2-7|few
CSVEDPGDRYEQYF
TGCAGCGTTGAAGATCCAGGGGACAGGTACGAGCAGTACTTC
>TRBV28|.|TRBJ1-5|many
CASSRWNQPQHF
TGTGCCAGCAGTAGGTGGAATCAGCCCCAGCATTTT
>TRBV11-2|TRBD2|TRBJ2-1|.
CASSKTSGRPNEQFF
TGTGCCAGCAGCAAGACTAGCGGGAGGCCGAATGAGCAGTTCTTC
>TRBV10-3|.|TRBJ2-7|.
CAISESRTSYEQYF
TGTGCCATCAGTGAGTCGAGGACCTCCTACGAGCAGTACTTC
>TRBV5-6|TRBD1|TRBJ1-5|.
CASSLARDSQPQHF
TGTGCCAGCAGCTTGGCACGGGACAGTCAGCCCCAGCATTTT
>TRBV9|TRBD2|TRBJ2-3|few
CASSRTPFGGGTGTDTQYF
TGTGCCAGCAGCCGGACCCCTTTTGGGGGGGGAACGGGCACAGATACGCAGTATTTT
>TRBV6-1|.|TRBJ1-1|many
CASRSGGGAFF
TGTGCCAGCAGGTCTGGAGGGGGGGCTTTCTTT
>TRBV27|.|TRBJ1-2|.
CASSSAGVVDYGYTF
TGTGCCAGCAGTTCCGCCGGGGTAGTGGACTATGGCTACACCTTC
>TRBV28|.|TRBJ2-1|.
CASSTGYNLRGLRQASSYNERFF
TGTGCCAGCAGCACCGGATACAATCTTAGGGGGTTGAGACAGGCGAGCTCCTACAATGAGCGGTTCTTC
>TRBV2|.|TRBJ1-1|many
CASRGDATEAFF
TGTGCCAGCAGGGGGGATGCCACTGAAGCTTTCTTT
>TRBV6-1|.|TRBJ2-7|many
CASSEARRDSYEQYF
TGTGCCAGCAGTGAAGCTAGGCGGGACTCCTACGAGCAGTACTTC
>TRBV5-5|TRBD2|TRBJ2-3|few
CASSSAGGLDF
TGTGCCAGCAGCTCAGCGGGAGGGTTGGATTTT
>TRBV5-1|TRBD2|TRBJ2-5|.
CASSLVAGGLRETQYF
TGCGCCAGCAGCTTGGTGGCGGGAGGATTGAGGGAGACCCAGTACTTC
>TRBV11-2|.|TRBJ2-3|many
CASSLDLNRQISTDTQYF
TGTGCCAGCAGCTTAGATCTCAATCGACAGATTAGCACAGATACGCAGTATTTT
>TRBV2|TRBD2|TRBJ2-2|.
CASNFPMGREIGGELFF
TGTGCCAGCAACTTCCCTATGGGGCGGGAGATTGGCGGGGAGCTGTTTTTT
>TRBV6-5|TRBD1|TRBJ2-1|many
CASSYQGVSRNNEQFF
TGTGCCAGCAGTTACCAGGGGGTATCCCGCAACAATGAGCAGTTCTTC
>TRBV11-2|.|TRBJ2-2|many
CASSPQGLPTGELFF
TGTGCCAGCAGCCCCCAGGGGCTCCCCACCGGGGAGCTGTTTTTT
>TRBV5-4|.|TRBJ2-3|few
CASSSSRLESDTQYF
TGTGCCAGCAGCTCCTCTCGACTAGAATCAGATACGCAGTATTTT
>TRBV5-1|TRBD1|TRBJ2-7|few
CASSRAGQGISYEQYF
TGCGCCAGCAGCAGGGCCGGACAGGGGATATCCTACGAGCAGTACTTC
>TRBV4-1|TRBD2|TRBJ2-1|.
CASRRGLAGVGNEQFF
TGCGCCAGCAGACGGGGACTAGCGGGAGTAGGTAATGAGCAGTTCTTC
>TRBV10-2|TRBD2|TRBJ2-5|.
CASSEGVGRAGETQYF
TGCGCCAGCAGTGAGGGTGTCGGGAGGGCCGGGGAGACCCAGTACTTC
>TRBV18|TRBD1|TRBJ2-2|few
CASSPITGQVTGELFF
TGTGCCAGCTCACCAATAACGGGACAGGTGACCGGGGAGCTGTTTTTT
>TRBV7-3|.|TRBJ2-1|many
CASSFTGIPSSYNEQFF
TGTGCCAGCAGCTTTACAGGGATACCGAGCTCCTACAATGAGCAGTTCTTC
>TRBV7-2|TRBD2|TRBJ2-1|few
CASSFSGSNSRNEQFF
TGTGCCAGCAGCTTTAGCGGGAGTAATTCAAGGAATGAGCAGTTCTTC
>TRBV6-5|.|TRBJ1-3|.
CASSYTTETSGNTIYF
TGTGCCAGCAGTTACACCACAGAGACCTCTGGAAACACCATATATTTT
>TRBV6-1|TRBD1|TRBJ1-6|.
CASRRQGYSPLHF
TGTGCCAGCAGAAGACAGGGTTATTCACCCCTCCACTTT
>TRBV6-2/TRBV6-3|.|TRBJ2-5|many
CASSYSSTRQEQYF
TGTGCCAGCAGTTACTCTAGTACCCGACAGGAGCAGTACTTC
>TRBV3-1|TRBD1|TRBJ1-5|.
CASSWGQGTYQPQHF
TGTGCCAGCAGCTGGGGACAGGGGACGTATCAGCCCCAGCATTTT
>TRBV6-2/TRBV6-3|.|TRBJ2-7|many
CASSYFGTYEQYF
TGTGCCAGCAGTTACTTTGGGACCTACGAGCAGTACTTC
>TRBV11-2|.|TRBJ2-1|.
CASSLEPGPNEQFF
TGTGCCAGCAGCTTAGAGCCAGGGCCGAATGAGCAGTTCTTC
>TRBV9|TRBD2|TRBJ2-3|.
CASSVVTSGRNTDTQYF
TGTGCCAGCAGCGTAGTTACTAGCGGGAGGAACACAGATACGCAGTATTTT
>TRBV20-1|.|TRBJ1-5|many
CSAGGRNQPQHF
TGCAGTGCAGGGGGGCGCAATCAGCCCCAGCATTTT
>TRBV19|.|TRBJ1-5|.
CASSMSGPTGQPQHF
TGTGCCAGTAGTATGTCGGGACCGACCGGTCAGCCCCAGCATTTT
>TRBV5-1|.|TRBJ2-1|many
CASSLPSAYEQFF
TGCGCCAGCAGCTTGCCTAGCGCTTATGAGCAGTTCTTC
>TRBV10-3|TRBD2|TRBJ2-7|.
CAISESTASGTHEQYF
TGTGCCATCAGTGAGTCGACGGCTAGCGGGACCCACGAGCAGTACTTC